This T cell receptor beta chain was obtained from a study of cytomegalovirus exposure and HLA in healthy donors. This clone was counted between two and nine times. The target antigen is unknown. Its ends do not fully match the called genes, so a read error is possible. Study-wide findings and caveats: Per a prior analysis, the majority of TCR beta V segments were productive roughly 90% or roughly 30% of the time.

Per germline, CDR1 LNHDA and CDR2 SQIVND (reference sequence). The CDR3 runs 14 residues. PCR used 60 Vbeta primers and 13 Jbeta primers. Method: immunoSEQ multiplex PCR; TCRdb's copy keeps in-frame clones and lacks some. The table includes fewer than 150,000 clones, just under 80% detected once. This TCR was recovered from a man under 40 in good health and CMV-seronegative. The sample was PBMCs. V usage is TRBV19 and J usage is TRBJ1-1, with TRBD1 identical over 8 bases. For the CDR3, the DNA is TGTGCCAGTAGTTTAGACAGGGGTGGGGCTGAAGCTTTCTTT. The encoded protein is CASSLDRGGAEAFF. The full variable domain, rest sourced from reference TRBV19 and TRBJ1-1, is DGGITQSPKYLFRKEGQNVTLSCEQNLNHDAMYWYRQDPGQGLRLIYYSQIVNDFQKGDIAEGYSVSREKKESFPLTVTSAQKNPTAFYLCASSLDRGGAEAFFGQGTRLTVV.